Listed here is a single T cell receptor (beta chain). Repertoires were generated with immunoSEQ multiplex PCR, while TCRdb's copy carries only in-frame clones and drops some. The sample comprises 35,000 to 55,000 clones, about three quarters of which are singletons, and more than 15% rests with the top ten. This sample is drawn from a study of control samples from healthy donors and cancer patients. The CDR3 runs 14 residues. The V gene's germline CDR1 is SGHTA and CDR2 FQGTGA. The V segment lost 5 bases and the J segment 7 bases; nucleotides outside the gene matches: 9. The sequence came from a male donor with melanoma. The specimen was formalin-fixed, paraffin-embedded tissue. The J gene is TRBJ2-7, the V gene TRBV7-3; 9 bases fit TRBD2. CDR3 nucleotides: TGTGCCAGCAGCCCAGCGGGAGGTCCTGGGGAGCAGTACTTC. Protein sequence: CASSPAGGPGEQYF.